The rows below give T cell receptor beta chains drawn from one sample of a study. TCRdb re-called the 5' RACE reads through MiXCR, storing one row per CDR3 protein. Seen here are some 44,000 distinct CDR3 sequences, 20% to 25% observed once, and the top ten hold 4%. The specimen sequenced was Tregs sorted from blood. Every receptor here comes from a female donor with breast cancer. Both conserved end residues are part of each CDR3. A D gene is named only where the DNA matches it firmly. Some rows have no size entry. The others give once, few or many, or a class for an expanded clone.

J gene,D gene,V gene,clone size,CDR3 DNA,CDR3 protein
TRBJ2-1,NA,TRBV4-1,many,TGCGCCAGCAGCCCGCCCCCGGGGGTTTTAGCCTACAATGAGCAGTTCTTC,CASSPPPGVLAYNEQFF
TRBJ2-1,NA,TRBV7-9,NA,TGTGCCAGCAGAGGGCGATACAATGAGCAGTTCTTC,CASRGRYNEQFF
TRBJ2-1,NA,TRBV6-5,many,TGTGCCAGCAGTTACCTGGGGTCCGAGGACAATGAGCAGTTCTTC,CASSYLGSEDNEQFF
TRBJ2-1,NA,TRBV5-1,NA,TGCGCCAGCAGCTTAAAGGGCAGGGGCCCCTACAATGAGCAGTTCTTC,CASSLKGRGPYNEQFF
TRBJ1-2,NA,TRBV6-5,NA,TGTGCCAGCAGTGACAGTCACTATGGCTACACCTTC,CASSDSHYGYTF
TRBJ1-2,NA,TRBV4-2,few,TGTGCCAGCAGCCAAGCCCCGGGACTTAACTATGGCTACACCTTC,CASSQAPGLNYGYTF
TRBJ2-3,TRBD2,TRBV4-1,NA,TGCGCCAGCAGCCAAGATCCGCCCGGGGGGGGTCCAGATACGCAGTATTTT,CASSQDPPGGGPDTQYF
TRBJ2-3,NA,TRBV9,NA,TGTGCCAGCAGCGTAGAGATAGAAGGAGATACGCAGTATTTT,CASSVEIEGDTQYF
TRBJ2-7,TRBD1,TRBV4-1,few,TGCGCCAGCAGCCACACAGGGGCCTACGAGCAGTACTTC,CASSHTGAYEQYF
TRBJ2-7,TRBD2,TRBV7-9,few,TGTGCCAGCAGCTTAACAAGCGGGGGTGTCGAGCAGTACTTC,CASSLTSGGVEQYF
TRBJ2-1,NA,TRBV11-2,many,TGTGCCAGCAGCTTAGATTGGTCGGAAAATGAGCAGTTCTTC,CASSLDWSENEQFF
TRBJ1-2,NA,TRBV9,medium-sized,TGTGCCAGCAGCCGGGACGAGAACTATGGCTACACCTTC,CASSRDENYGYTF
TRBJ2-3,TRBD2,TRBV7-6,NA,TGTGCCAGCAGCCGGCTGGGAGCGGGAGTTACAGATACGCAGTATTTT,CASSRLGAGVTDTQYF
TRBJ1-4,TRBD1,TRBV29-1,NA,TGCAGCGTCGCGACAGGGGTCGGAACTAATGAAAAACTGTCTTTT,CSVATGVGTNEKLSF
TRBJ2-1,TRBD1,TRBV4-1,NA,TGCACCAGCAGCCAAGCAGGGACAGGGTATGATGAGCAGTTCTTC,CTSSQAGTGYDEQFF
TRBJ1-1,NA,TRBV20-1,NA,TGCAGTGCTAGGGACAGCTCCAACACTGAAGCTTTCTTT,CSARDSSNTEAFF
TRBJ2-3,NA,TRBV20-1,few,TGCAGTGCTAGAGATCTTTGGGGTTCAGATACGCAGTATTTT,CSARDLWGSDTQYF
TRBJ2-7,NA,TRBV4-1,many,TGCGCCAGCAGCCAAGTGTCGGTAGGCGAGCAGTACTTC,CASSQVSVGEQYF
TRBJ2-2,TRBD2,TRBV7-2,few,TGTGCCAGCAGCTGGGGACTAGCGGGAGTCCGGGAGCTGTTTTTT,CASSWGLAGVRELFF
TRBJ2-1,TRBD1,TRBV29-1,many,TGCAGCGCCCCGATGGGACAGGGGCTGGGCAATGAGCAGTTCTTC,CSAPMGQGLGNEQFF
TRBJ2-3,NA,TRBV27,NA,TGTGCCAGCAGTTTATTTCGAGTATCTAGCACAGATACGCAGTATTTT,CASSLFRVSSTDTQYF
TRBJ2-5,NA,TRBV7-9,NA,TGTGCCAGCAGCTTAGGGGCAGGGGTTGAGACCCAGTACTTC,CASSLGAGVETQYF
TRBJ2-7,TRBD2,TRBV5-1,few,TGCGCCAGCAGCTCCAGCGGACCCGCGGGGGACGAGCAGTACTTC,CASSSSGPAGDEQYF
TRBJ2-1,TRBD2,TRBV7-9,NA,TGTGCCAGCAGCCCGATTAGCGGGAGCTTGGGTGAGCAGTTCTTC,CASSPISGSLGEQFF
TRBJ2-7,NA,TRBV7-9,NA,TGTGCCAGCAGCTTTCGAGGCGAGCAGTGCTTC,CASSFRGEQCF
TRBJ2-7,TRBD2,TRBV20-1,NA,TGCAGTGCTAAGACTAGCGGGACATACGAGCAGTACTTC,CSAKTSGTYEQYF
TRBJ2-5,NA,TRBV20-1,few,TGCAGTGCTAGAGCTCTTGCCCTGGGAGACCCTCAAGAGACCCAGTACTTC,CSARALALGDPQETQYF
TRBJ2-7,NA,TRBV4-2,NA,TGTGACAGCAGCCAAGAATGGGTGAGCGAGCAGTACTTC,CDSSQEWVSEQYF
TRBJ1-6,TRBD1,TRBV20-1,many,TGCAGTGCGAGACCGGGACAGCAATATAATTCACCCCTCCACTTT,CSARPGQQYNSPLHF
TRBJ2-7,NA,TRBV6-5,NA,TGTGCCAGCAGTTACTCGTCCGGGACTTACGACGAGCAGTACTTC,CASSYSSGTYDEQYF
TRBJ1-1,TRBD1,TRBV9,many,TGTGCCAGCAGCGCTTCACAGGGGATGGGGACTGAAGCTTTCTTT,CASSASQGMGTEAFF
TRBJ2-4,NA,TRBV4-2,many,TGTGCCAGCAGCCAGAACCCTAGTGGAGAAAACATTCAGTACTTC,CASSQNPSGENIQYF
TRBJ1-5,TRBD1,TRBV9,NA,TGTGCCAGCAGCGTAGGGACAGGGGGTTATCAGCCCCAGCATTTT,CASSVGTGGYQPQHF
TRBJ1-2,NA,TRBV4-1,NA,TGCGCCAGCAGCCCCCTAGGTGCAGGACAGACTTATGGCTACACCTTC,CASSPLGAGQTYGYTF
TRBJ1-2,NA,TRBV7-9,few,TGTGCCAGCAGCTTAGTGAACGAGTGGACCTTC,CASSLVNEWTF
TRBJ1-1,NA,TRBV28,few,TGTGCCAGCAGGGAGGAAGGGGGATATGTCGGAGCTTTCTTT,CASREEGGYVGAFF
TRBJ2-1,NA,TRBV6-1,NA,TGTACCAGCAGCCCGAATCAGCGAGGGCCCGTGTTCAGGAATGAGCAGTTCTTC,CTSSPNQRGPVFRNEQFF
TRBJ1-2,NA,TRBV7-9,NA,TGTGCCAGCAGCTTAGGTCGGGTAGGCGGCTACACCTTC,CASSLGRVGGYTF
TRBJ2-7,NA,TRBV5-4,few,TGTGCCAGCAGCCAGACACAGCCCTACGAGCAGTACTTC,CASSQTQPYEQYF
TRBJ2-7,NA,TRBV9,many,TGTGCCAGCAGCGCGTTTCCGGCTCCCAACGAGCAGTACTTC,CASSAFPAPNEQYF
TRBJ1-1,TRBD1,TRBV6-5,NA,TGTGCCAGCAGTTCACAGGGGCGGGGCACTGAAGCTTTCTTT,CASSSQGRGTEAFF